These 11 T cell receptor beta chains were all obtained from the same sample, sequenced in a study of T cells in localized non-small cell lung cancer. The protocol was immunoSEQ multiplex PCR, while the TCRdb copy is restricted to in-frame clones and leaves out a portion. The table includes approximately 83,000 clones, 85% to 90% detected once. The specimen was peripheral blood, collected before any cancer treatment. The receptors here all came from a woman aged 40-70 years with stage I squamous cell lung carcinoma.

CDR3 DNA: TGTGCCAGCAGCGTAGACGGGGGAAGCTACAATGAGCAGTTCTTC. It is translated as CASSVDGGSYNEQFF. The chain has TRBV9 and TRBJ2-1; TRBD2 is a possible D gene (6 bases). The CDR3 loop spans 15 amino acids. Trimming left V 0 bases short and J 3 bases short, with 10 bases between. The germline V gene has CDR1 SGDLS and CDR2 YYNGEE. Filled out from reference TRBV9 and TRBJ2-1, the complete variable domain reads DSGVTQTPKHLITATGQRVTLRCSPRSGDLSVYWYQQSLDQGLQFLIQYYNGEERAKGNILERFSAQQFPDLHSELNLSSLELGDSALYFCASSVDGGSYNEQFFGPGTRLTVL.

The J gene is TRBJ1-1, the V gene TRBV20-1; unclear D gene. Trimming took off 5 bases at V and 6 bases at J, with 7 bases between the two ends. Germline CDR1 DFQATT, CDR2 SNEGSKA (reference sequence). CDR3 length: 10 residues. CDR3: CSASPPEAFF. The CDR3 DNA reads as TGCAGTGCTTCCCCCCCTGAAGCTTTCTTT.

This clone was seen once. The rearrangement joins TRBV6-5 to TRBJ2-3, with a possible D match to TRBD1 (6 bases). The CDR3 is made up of 16 amino acids. With 4 bases removed from V and 2 bases from J, the gap between germline ends came to 16 bases. In germline, CDR1 is MNHEY, CDR2 SVGAGI. The CDR3 nucleotides read TGTGCCAGCAGTTCAGGGACACTACTTCACACAGATACGCAGTATTTT. Translating gives CASSSGTLLHTDTQYF.

The chain combines TRBV9 with TRBJ1-5; D ambiguous. Germline assignment: CDR1 SGDLS and CDR2 YYNGEE. The CDR3 loop spans 14 amino acids. Trimming removed 0 bases at V and 1 base at J, with 5 bases between. The CDR3 loop reads CASSVEGSNQPQHF. CDR3 nucleotides: TGTGCCAGCAGCGTAGAGGGCAGCAATCAGCCCCAGCATTTT.

The chain recombines TRBV19 with TRBJ1-1; 7 bases line up with TRBD1. From germline, CDR1 is LNHDA and CDR2 SQIVND (reference sequence). This CDR3 has 13 amino acids. Trimming took 5 bases from V and 1 from J; bases not matched to a gene: 1. The CDR3 sequence: CASSGDRNTEAFF. CDR3 nucleotides: TGTGCCAGTAGTGGGGACAGGAACACTGAAGCTTTCTTT.

The chain combines TRBV2 with TRBJ2-5, with 7 bases identical to TRBD2. V shed 6 bases and J 4 bases; nucleotides not matched to a gene: 8. Per germline, CDR1 SNHLY and CDR2 FYNNEI. The CDR3 contains 14 residues. CDR3 in amino acids: CASSLGTITETQYF. In DNA form, the CDR3 reads TGTGCCAGCAGCCTTGGGACTATTACAGAGACCCAGTACTTC.

The chain joins TRBV9 to TRBJ2-7; tentatively, D is TRBD1 (6 bases). Trimming removed 0 bases from V and 3 bases from J, with 22 bases in between. This CDR3 is built from 18 residues. Germline V gives CDR1 SGDLS, CDR2 YYNGEE. CDR3 nucleotides: TGTGCCAGCAGCGTAGGCCTTGGGACATCCGGAGCCGGCTACGAGCAGTACTTC. Amino acid sequence: CASSVGLGTSGAGYEQYF.

The chain couples TRBV10-2 to TRBJ2-2; maybe TRBD2 (6 bases). The CDR3 spans 13 residues. The germline V gene encodes CDR1 WSHSY and CDR2 SAAADI. Trimming took off 2 bases at V and 6 bases at J, with 7 bases between the two ends. Written as DNA, the CDR3 is TGCGCCAGCAGTGAGGTAGCGGCCGGGGAGCTGTTTTTT. Translation: CASSEVAAGELFF.

The chain carries TRBV13 and TRBJ2-1; 8 positions agree with TRBD1. The CDR3 is 15 residues long. V lost 0 bases and J lost 2; bases outside the gene matches: 0. Germline loops: CDR1 PRHDT, CDR2 FYEKMQ (reference sequence). The CDR3 is CASSLGQGAYNEQFF. CDR3 nucleotides: TGTGCCAGCAGCTTAGGACAGGGGGCCTACAATGAGCAGTTCTTC. The full variable domain, in which reference TRBV13 and TRBJ2-1 provide the parts outside the CDR3, is AAGVIQSPRHLIKEKRETATLKCYPIPRHDTVYWYQQGPGQDPQFLISFYEKMQSDKGSIPDRFSAQQFSDYHSELNMSSLELGDSALYFCASSLGQGAYNEQFFGPGTRLTVL.

The rearrangement links TRBV7-8 to TRBJ1-2; D remains ambiguous. The germline V gene has CDR1 SGHVS and CDR2 FQNEAQ. This CDR3 is 12 amino acids long. The V end lost 2 bases, the J end lost 5 bases, and 6 bases lay between the germline ends. The CDR3 region is CASSLSGYGYTF. CDR3 DNA: TGTGCCAGCAGCTTATCGGGGTATGGCTACACCTTC.

The chain couples TRBV12-5 to TRBJ2-1, with D unclear. V was shortened by 9 bases and J by 7 bases, with 13 bases between the two germline ends. The germline V gene has CDR1 LGHNT and CDR2 FRNRAP. The CDR3 runs to 12 residues. CDR3 sequence: CASTWGSNEQFF. Written as DNA, the CDR3 is TGTGCTAGCACCTGGGGTTCGAATGAGCAGTTCTTC. Full variable domain (rest looked up from reference TRBV12-5 and TRBJ2-1): DARVTQTPRHKVTEMGQEVTMRCQPILGHNTVFWYRQTMMQGLELLAYFRNRAPLDDSGMPKDRFSAEMPDATLATLKIQPSEPRDSAVYFCASTWGSNEQFFGPGTRLTVL.